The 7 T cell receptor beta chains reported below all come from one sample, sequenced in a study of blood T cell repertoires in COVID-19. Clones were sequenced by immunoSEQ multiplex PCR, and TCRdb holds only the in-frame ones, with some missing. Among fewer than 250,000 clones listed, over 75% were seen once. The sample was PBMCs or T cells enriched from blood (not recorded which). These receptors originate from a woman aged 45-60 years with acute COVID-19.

CDR3 nucleotide sequence: TGTGCCACTTGGCCGGGGGGTAGCAATCAGCCCCAGCATTTT. Translating gives CATWPGGSNQPQHF. The chain links TRBV6-5 to TRBJ1-5; D may be TRBD1 (5 bases). The CDR3 consists of 14 residues. Looked up from germline, CDR1 is MNHEY and CDR2 is SVGAGI. V lost 10 bases and J lost 0, with 13 bases in between.

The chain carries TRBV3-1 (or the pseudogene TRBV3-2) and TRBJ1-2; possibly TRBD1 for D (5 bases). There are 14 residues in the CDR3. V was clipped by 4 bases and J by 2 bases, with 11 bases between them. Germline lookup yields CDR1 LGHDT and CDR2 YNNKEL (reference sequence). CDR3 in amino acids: CASSRGEGNYGYTF. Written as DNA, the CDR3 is TGTGCCAGCAGCCGGGGGGAAGGGAACTATGGCTACACCTTC.

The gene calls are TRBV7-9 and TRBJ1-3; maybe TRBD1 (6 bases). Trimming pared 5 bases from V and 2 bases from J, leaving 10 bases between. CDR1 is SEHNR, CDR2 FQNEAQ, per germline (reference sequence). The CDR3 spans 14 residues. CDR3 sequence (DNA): TGTGCCAGCAGCGATACAGGGACTGGAAACACCATATATTTT. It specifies CASSDTGTGNTIYF.

The CDR3 coding sequence is TGTGCCAGCAGCCAACAGCCGACGAACACTGAAGCTTTCTTT. It encodes CASSQQPTNTEAFF. The chain uses TRBV7-2 and TRBJ1-1; no definite D call. Germline V gene sequence: CDR1 SGHTA, CDR2 FQGNSA. The CDR3 length is 14 residues. The V gene lost 5 bases and the J gene lost 1 base, with 11 bases spanning the gap.

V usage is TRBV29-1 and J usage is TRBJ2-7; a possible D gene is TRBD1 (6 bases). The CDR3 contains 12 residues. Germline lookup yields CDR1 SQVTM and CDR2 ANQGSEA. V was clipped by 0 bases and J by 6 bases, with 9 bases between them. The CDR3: CSVEESGVEQYF. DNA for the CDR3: TGCAGCGTTGAAGAGTCAGGGGTCGAGCAGTACTTC.

DNA of the CDR3: TGTGCCAGCAGCTTAGATCCAGGGTTCATGAATGAGCAGTTCTTC. Encoded protein: CASSLDPGFMNEQFF. The chain is built from TRBV11-3 and TRBJ2-1; possible D gene TRBD1, 5 bases. V lost 0 bases, J lost 7 bases, and 13 bases lay in between. The V gene's germline CDR1 is SGHNT and CDR2 YENEEA. This CDR3 contains 15 residues.

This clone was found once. The CDR3 nucleotides read TGTGCCAGCAGTCTCAGGGGGCAGCGTAATTCACCCCTCCACTTT. It encodes CASSLRGQRNSPLHF. V and J are TRBV25-1 and TRBJ1-6, with 8 bases identical to TRBD1. This CDR3 region has 15 residues. CDR1 is MGHDK, CDR2 SYGVNS, per germline. The V and J ends lost 5 bases and 6 bases, in that order; junction bases with no gene match: 6.